This TCR beta chain was found in a study of regulatory T cells in long-lasting Graves disease. V was pared by 4 bases and J by 6 bases, with 5 bases of the junction left unmatched. Germline loops: CDR1 SGDLS, CDR2 YYNGEE. The CDR3 totals 14 residues. Library construction for TCR beta used iRepertoire HTBI primers and Arm-PCR of CDR3 regions. TCRdb ran MiXCR on the multiplex PCR reads and lists one entry per CDR3 protein. Here the sample spans hundreds of thousands of distinct CDR3 sequences, 25% to 35% being singletons. Time point of the sample: persistent/refractory GD, antithyroid drugs over 5 years with positive TRAb. PBMC RNA was the source of the TCR library.

This chain connects TRBV9 to TRBJ2-7, with TRBD2 identical over 12 bases. The receptor comes from a female donor with Graves disease. Specimen: peripheral blood mononuclear cells (PBMCs), collected when the disease was refractory, from a patient treated with antithyroid drugs. As DNA, the CDR3 is TGTGCCAGCAGCTACGGACTAGCGGGAACCGAGCAGTACTTC. Residues: CASSYGLAGTEQYF.